This T cell receptor beta chain came from a study of response to subunit inactivated influenza vaccine. V shed 5 bases and J 9 bases; nucleotides not matched to a gene: 12. This CDR3 region has 15 residues. Germline V CDR1 and CDR2: SGHTA, FQGNSA. Only a few counts were recorded for this clonotype. Its antigen is unidentified. Study outcomes and limitations: Each seasonal influenza vaccination recruits few new T cells, the authors suggested.

Using its own MiXCR run on the RT-PCR reads, TCRdb lists one record per CDR3 protein. The sample includes about half a million distinct CDR3 sequences, around 8% of them seen just once. This sequence originates from a man aged 50 to 69 who received an inactivated influenza vaccine. The V and J genes are TRBV7-2 and TRBJ2-1; 8 bases agree with TRBD2. The sample was PBMCs from blood, taken about 24 months after vaccination. In DNA form, the CDR3 reads TGTGCCAGCAGCCCTCCGGGACTAGTCTTAGGTGAGCAGTTCTTC. It specifies CASSPPGLVLGEQFF.